One sample yielded the 13 T cell receptor beta chains listed below, sequenced in a study of CD8 T cells in ankylosing spondylitis. TCRdb redid the calling of the 5' RACE reads with MiXCR, one entry per CDR3 protein. The sample includes about 300,000 distinct CDR3 sequences, roughly 10% of them seen just once. The material sequenced was blood, either unsorted or a sorted T cell fraction (not recorded which). Receptor source: a female donor with ankylosing spondylitis or in good health (not recorded which).

This sequence joins TRBV3-1 and TRBJ1-1, with D unclear. The V gene's germline CDR1 is LGHDT and CDR2 YNNKEL (reference sequence). The V end lost 4 bases, the J end lost 4 bases, and 7 bases lay between the germline ends. The CDR3 extends over 12 amino acids. CDR3: CASSPRPTEAFF. CDR3 DNA: TGTGCCAGCAGCCCCCGCCCCACTGAAGCTTTCTTT.

This sequence joins TRBV10-3 and TRBJ2-6, with a weak D call TRBD2 (5 bases). V was clipped by 8 bases and J by 0 bases, with 8 bases between them. This CDR3 is 14 amino acids long. Germline V gene lookup returns CDR1 ENHRY and CDR2 SYGVKD. In DNA, the CDR3 is TGTGCCATCTTCCGGGGCTCTGGGGCCAACGTCCTGACTTTC. Translating gives CAIFRGSGANVLTF.

This clonotype occurred many times. The chain couples TRBV20-1 to TRBJ1-1; D ambiguous. In germline, CDR1 is DFQATT, CDR2 SNEGSKA (reference sequence). Trimming removed 1 base from V and 0 bases from J, with 9 bases in between. This CDR3 region has 14 residues. CDR3 sequence reads: CSARVSSVNTEAFF. The CDR3 bases are TGCAGTGCTAGAGTTAGTTCAGTGAACACTGAAGCTTTCTTT.

V and J are TRBV20-1 and TRBJ1-1, with D perhaps matching TRBD1 (6 bases). Trimming pared 6 bases from V and 7 bases from J, leaving 12 bases between. The V gene's germline CDR1 is DFQATT and CDR2 SNEGSKA (reference sequence). The CDR3 is 11 amino acids. CDR3 in amino acids: CSARTEIEAFF. The DNA for the CDR3 is TGCAGTGCAAGGACAGAGATTGAAGCTTTCTTT.

This clonotype has only one observation. The chain employs TRBV3-1 and TRBJ2-1, with 11 bases identical to TRBD1. Losses at the gene ends were 2 bases for V and 7 bases for J; bases not matched to a gene: 4. CDR1 is LGHDT and CDR2 is YNNKEL in the germline V gene (reference sequence). The CDR3 consists of 15 residues. CDR3 sequence (DNA): TGTGCCAGCAGCCAAAGGACAGGGGGCCGAAATGAGCAGTTCTTC. Its translation: CASSQRTGGRNEQFF.

This clonotype was seen at least ten times. The V and J genes are TRBV20-1 and TRBJ2-2; the D gene is possibly TRBD2 (6 bases). This CDR3 has 16 residues. Germline loops: CDR1 DFQATT, CDR2 SNEGSKA (reference sequence). Deletions cut 5 bases from V and 4 bases from J, with 20 bases between. CDR3 coding DNA: TGCAGTGCTCATCCGGTGGAGGGAAGGAGCACCGGGGAGCTGTTTTTT. This codes for CSAHPVEGRSTGELFF.

The chain recombines TRBV6-2 or TRBV6-3 with TRBJ1-5; the D is unclear. Germline CDR1 is MNHEY and CDR2 is SVGEGT. The CDR3 loop spans 14 amino acids. The germline V and J ends were trimmed by 5 bases and 8 bases, with 16 bases remaining between them. CDR3 region: CASSQARAIEPQHF. The CDR3 DNA sequence: TGTGCCAGCAGTCAGGCCCGTGCCATTGAGCCCCAGCATTTT.

In this sample, this clonotype turned up a few times. The rearrangement uses TRBV7-2 and TRBJ2-1; D is perhaps TRBD2 (6 bases). Germline loops: CDR1 SGHTA, CDR2 FQGNSA. CDR3 length: 13 residues. The V end was cut by 0 bases, the J end by 12 bases, with 12 bases between. The CDR3: CASSLALGTVQFF. CDR3 in DNA: TGTGCCAGCAGCTTAGCCCTCGGGACTGTGCAGTTCTTC.

This chain connects TRBV7-9 to TRBJ2-5, with 7 nucleotides matching TRBD1. This CDR3 contains 15 residues. Unmatched junction bases numbered 7, after V lost 5 bases and J lost 1 base. Germline values: CDR1 SEHNR, CDR2 FQNEAQ (reference sequence). The CDR3 sequence is CASSLEGAIQETQYF. The CDR3 DNA follows: TGTGCCAGCAGCCTAGAGGGGGCGATCCAAGAGACCCAGTACTTC.

J is TRBJ2-5 and V is TRBV29-1; D possibly corresponds to TRBD1 (6 bases). This CDR3 has 12 residues. Germline-derived CDR1 and CDR2 are SQVTM and ANQGSEA. The CDR3 spells CSAQGTLETQYF. The CDR3 bases are TGCAGTGCACAGGGTACCTTGGAGACCCAGTACTTC. The full variable domain, rest sourced from reference TRBV29-1 and TRBJ2-5, is SAVISQKPSRDICQRGTSLTIQCQVDSQVTMMFWYRQQPGQSLTLIATANQGSEATYESGFVIDKFPISRPNLTFSTLTVSNMSPEDSSIYLCSAQGTLETQYFGPGTRLLVL.

This clonotype was detected ten times or more. This rearrangement joins TRBV5-1 to TRBJ1-1; 8 bases are a match to TRBD1. V shed 7 bases and J 1 base; nucleotides not matched to a gene: 6. CDR1 and CDR2 from the germline V gene are SGHRS and YFSETQ. There are 14 residues in the CDR3. The DNA of the CDR3 is TGCGCCAGCGGCAGGACAGGGTCGAACACTGAAGCTTTCTTT. Amino acids: CASGRTGSNTEAFF.

Worth noting for this clonotype: Possible read error: a much larger clone is one base away. The chain uses TRBV6-1 and TRBJ2-2; D gene unclear. This CDR3 region has 15 residues. The V end lost 5 bases, the J end lost 4 bases, and 14 bases lay between the germline ends. Germline V gene lookup returns CDR1 MNHNS and CDR2 SASEGT. The CDR3 sequence: CASSKARLFTGELFF. CDR3 nucleotide sequence: TGTGCCAGCAGTAAGGCGCGCTTATTCACCGGGGAGCTGTTTTTT.

This clonotype was observed at least ten times. The chain uses TRBV7-8 and TRBJ2-7; TRBD1 matches at 7 bases. This CDR3 is built from 15 residues. Per the germline V gene, CDR1 is SGHVS and CDR2 is FQNEAQ. The V and J ends lost 1 base and 2 bases, in that order; junction bases with no gene match: 5. The CDR3 region is CASSLEETGPYEQYF. DNA of the CDR3: TGTGCCAGCAGCTTAGAAGAGACAGGGCCCTACGAGCAGTACTTC. The complete variable domain, with remaining parts taken from reference TRBV7-8 and TRBJ2-7, reads GAGVSQSPRYKVAKRGQDVALRCDPISGHVSLFWYQQALGQGPEFLTYFQNEAQLDKSGLPSDRFFAERPEGSVSTLKIQRTQQEDSAVYLCASSLEETGPYEQYFGPGTRLTVT.